Described below is a single T cell receptor beta chain sequence and its context. Its cognate antigen is unknown. The data belong to a study of identical twins. Regarding the study as a whole: The more abundant beta clonotypes in cord blood had fewer insertions, and memory repertoires did not show this.

The CDR3 consists of 13 residues. The germline V gene encodes CDR1 SGHRS and CDR2 YFSETQ. V was shortened by 3 bases and J by 7 bases, with 11 bases between the two germline ends. Template switching added a universal primer site, and cDNA bore unique molecular identifiers. TCRdb reprocessed the 5' RACE reads via MiXCR and lists one record per CDR3 protein. Of about 810,000 distinct CDR3 sequences in the sample, around an eighth are singletons; the top ten hold around 1.6%. These records were also assigned to another study, of yellow fever vaccine responses in identical twins. According to that study: It has been reported that, in twins, the vaccine T cell response seemed partly convergent and partly personalized.

Source material: PBMCs. The clonotype was recovered from a woman aged 18-30 years in good health. V and J are TRBV5-1 and TRBJ2-1; D is perhaps TRBD2 (5 bases). The CDR3 DNA follows: TGCGCCAGCAGCTCAACTACGGGGAATGAGCAGTTCTTC. This translates into CASSSTTGNEQFF.